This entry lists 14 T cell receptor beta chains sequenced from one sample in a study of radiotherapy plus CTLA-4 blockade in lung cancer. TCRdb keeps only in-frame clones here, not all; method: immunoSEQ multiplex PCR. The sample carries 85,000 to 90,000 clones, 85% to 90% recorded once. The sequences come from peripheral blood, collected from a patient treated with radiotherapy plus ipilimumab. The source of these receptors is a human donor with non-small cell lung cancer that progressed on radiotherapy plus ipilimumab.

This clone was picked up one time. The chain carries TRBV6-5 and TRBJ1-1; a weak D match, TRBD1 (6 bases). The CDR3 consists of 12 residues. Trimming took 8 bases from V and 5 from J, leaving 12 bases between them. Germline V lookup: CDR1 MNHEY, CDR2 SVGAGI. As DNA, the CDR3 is TGTGCCAGCTCCTGGGGGGCAACTGAAGCTTTCTTT. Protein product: CASSWGATEAFF.

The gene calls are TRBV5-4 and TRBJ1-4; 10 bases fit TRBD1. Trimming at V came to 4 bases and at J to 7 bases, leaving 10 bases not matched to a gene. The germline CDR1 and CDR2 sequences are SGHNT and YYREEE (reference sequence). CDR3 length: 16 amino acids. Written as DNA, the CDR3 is TGTGCCAGCAGCCTAGACAGGGGGCGGAGGGGTGAAAAACTGTTTTTT. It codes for CASSLDRGRRGEKLFF.

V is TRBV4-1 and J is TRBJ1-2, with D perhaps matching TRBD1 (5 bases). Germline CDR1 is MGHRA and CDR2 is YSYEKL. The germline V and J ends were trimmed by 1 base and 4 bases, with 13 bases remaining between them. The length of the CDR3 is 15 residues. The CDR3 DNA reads TGCGCCAGCAGCCAAGTCGGAGGGACCGTCTATGGCTACACCTTC. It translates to CASSQVGGTVYGYTF.

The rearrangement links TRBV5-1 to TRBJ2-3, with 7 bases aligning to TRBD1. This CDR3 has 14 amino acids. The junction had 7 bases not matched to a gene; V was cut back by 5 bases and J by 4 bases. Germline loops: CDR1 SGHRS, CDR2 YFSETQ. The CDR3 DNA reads TGCGCCAGCAGTTCACAGGGGTACCCAGATACGCAGTATTTT. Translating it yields CASSSQGYPDTQYF.

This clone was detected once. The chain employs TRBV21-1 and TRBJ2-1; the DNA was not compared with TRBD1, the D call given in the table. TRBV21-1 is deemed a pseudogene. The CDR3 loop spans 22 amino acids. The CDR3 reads CASSKVLFPRTLTGENSNEQFF. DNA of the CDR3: TGTGCCAGCAGCAAAGTCCTATTCCCGCGGACTTTGACAGGCGAAAACAGCAATGAGCAGTTCTTC.

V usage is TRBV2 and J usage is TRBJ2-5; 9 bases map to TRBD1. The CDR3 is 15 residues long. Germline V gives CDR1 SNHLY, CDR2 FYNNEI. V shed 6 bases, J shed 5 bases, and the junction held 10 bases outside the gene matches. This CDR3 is CASSGGQGRGETQYF. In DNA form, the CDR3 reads TGTGCCAGCAGCGGTGGACAGGGGAGGGGGGAGACCCAGTACTTC.

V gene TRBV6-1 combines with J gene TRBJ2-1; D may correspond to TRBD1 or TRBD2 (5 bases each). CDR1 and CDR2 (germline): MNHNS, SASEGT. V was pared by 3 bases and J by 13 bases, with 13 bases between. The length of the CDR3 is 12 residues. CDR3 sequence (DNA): TGTGCCAGCAGTGACGGGACCGTCGACCAGTTCTTC. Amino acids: CASSDGTVDQFF.

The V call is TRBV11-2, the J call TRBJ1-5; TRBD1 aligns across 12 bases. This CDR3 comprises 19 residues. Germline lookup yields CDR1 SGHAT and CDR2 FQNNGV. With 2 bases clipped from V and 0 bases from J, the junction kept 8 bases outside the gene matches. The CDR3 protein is CASSLSRDRGPGSNQPQHF. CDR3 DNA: TGTGCCAGCAGCTTAAGCCGGGACAGGGGGCCTGGTAGCAATCAGCCCCAGCATTTT.

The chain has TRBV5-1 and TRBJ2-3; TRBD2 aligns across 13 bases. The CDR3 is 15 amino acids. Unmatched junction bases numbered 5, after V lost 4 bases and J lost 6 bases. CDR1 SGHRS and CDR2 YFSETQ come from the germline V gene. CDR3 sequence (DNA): TGCGCCAGCAGCCATGGACTAGCGGGAGCCGATACGCAGTATTTT. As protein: CASSHGLAGADTQYF. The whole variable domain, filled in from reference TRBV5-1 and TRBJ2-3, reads KAGVTQTPRYLIKTRGQQVTLSCSPISGHRSVSWYQQTPGQGLQFLFEYFSETQRNKGNFPGRFSGRQFSNSRSEMNVSTLELGDSALYLCASSHGLAGADTQYFGPGTRLTVL.

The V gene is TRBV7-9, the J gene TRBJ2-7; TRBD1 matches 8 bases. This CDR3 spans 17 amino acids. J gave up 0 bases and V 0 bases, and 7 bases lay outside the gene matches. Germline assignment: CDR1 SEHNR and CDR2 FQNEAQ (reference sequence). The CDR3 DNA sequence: TGTGCCAGCAGCTTAGCGGGAACAGGGGGACCCTCCTACGAGCAGTACTTC. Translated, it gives CASSLAGTGGPSYEQYF.

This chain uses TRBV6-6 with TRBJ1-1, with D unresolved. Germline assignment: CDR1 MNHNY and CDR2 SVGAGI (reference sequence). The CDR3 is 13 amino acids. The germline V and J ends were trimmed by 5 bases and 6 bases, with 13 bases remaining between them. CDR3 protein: CASSTSFYAEAFF. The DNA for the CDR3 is TGTGCCAGCAGTACCAGTTTTTACGCTGAAGCTTTCTTT.

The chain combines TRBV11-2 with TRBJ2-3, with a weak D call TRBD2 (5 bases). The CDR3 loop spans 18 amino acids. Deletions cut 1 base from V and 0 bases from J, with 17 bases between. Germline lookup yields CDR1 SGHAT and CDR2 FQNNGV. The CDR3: CASSLGSAEAASTDTQYF. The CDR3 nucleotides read TGTGCCAGCAGCTTAGGCTCAGCAGAAGCGGCTAGCACAGATACGCAGTATTTT.

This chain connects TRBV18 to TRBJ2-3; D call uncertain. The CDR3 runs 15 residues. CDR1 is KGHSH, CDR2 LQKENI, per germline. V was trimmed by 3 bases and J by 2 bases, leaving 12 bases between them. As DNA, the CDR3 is TGTGCCAGCTCACCGATTGCAGAGTCCACAGATACGCAGTATTTT. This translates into CASSPIAESTDTQYF.

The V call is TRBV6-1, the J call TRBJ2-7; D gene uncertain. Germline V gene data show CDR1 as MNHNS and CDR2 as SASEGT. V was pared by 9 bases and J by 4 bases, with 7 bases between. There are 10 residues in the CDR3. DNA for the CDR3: TGTGCCAGTAACCATTACGAGCAGTACTTC. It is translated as CASNHYEQYF.